Listed below are T cell receptor beta chains from one sample, sequenced in a study of cytomegalovirus exposure and HLA in healthy donors. The protocol was immunoSEQ multiplex PCR, while the TCRdb copy is restricted to in-frame clones and leaves out a portion. The sample lists 60,000 to 70,000 clones; more than 60% were seen once. The sequencing sample was made of PBMCs. The receptors here all came from a male donor in good health and CMV-seropositive. CDR3s include the opening cysteine and the closing phenylalanine or tryptophan. The order of the fields is CDR3 protein, CDR3 DNA, V gene, D gene, J gene. D genes are given only for firm matches.

CASSLAGVEHGYTF	TGCGCCAGCAGCTTGGCAGGGGTGGAACATGGCTACACCTTC	TRBV5-1	-	TRBJ1-2
CASSIGTGGIYEQYF	TGCGCCAGCAGCATTGGGACAGGGGGCATCTACGAGCAGTACTTC	TRBV5-1	TRBD1	TRBJ2-7
CASSMLPGEGLYEQYF	TGTGCCAGTAGTATGTTACCGGGGGAGGGCCTCTACGAGCAGTACTTC	TRBV19	TRBD2	TRBJ2-7
CAISTDRETEAFF	TGTGCCATCAGCACCGACAGGGAGACTGAAGCTTTCTTT	TRBV10-3	TRBD1	TRBJ1-1
CASSAEPAGSSYEQYF	TGTGCCAGCAGCGCCGAGCCAGCGGGGTCGTCCTACGAGCAGTACTTC	TRBV9	TRBD2	TRBJ2-7
CASSPRAENTEAFF	TGCGCCAGCAGCCCGCGGGCGGAGAACACTGAAGCTTTCTTT	TRBV5-1	-	TRBJ1-1
CASSLRSLSGVRGYTF	TGTGCCAGCAGCTTACGCAGCCTCTCAGGGGTTCGTGGCTACACCTTC	TRBV13	-	TRBJ1-2
CASSLDRQETQYF	TGTGCCAGCAGTTTGGACAGGCAAGAGACCCAGTACTTC	TRBV7-8	TRBD1	TRBJ2-5
CASSLEGAGEQYF	TGTGCCAGCAGCTTAGAAGGGGCCGGGGAGCAGTACTTC	TRBV7-9	-	TRBJ2-7
CASSSLASSTGELFF	TGTGCCAGCAGCTCATTAGCTTCGAGCACCGGGGAGCTGTTTTTT	TRBV7-9	-	TRBJ2-2
CASSVGQGQNSPLHF	TGTGCCAGCAGCGTAGGACAGGGACAGAATTCACCCCTCCACTTT	TRBV9	TRBD1	TRBJ1-6
CASSIAGLLTATNNEQFF	TGTGCCAGTAGTATAGCCGGTCTCCTAACAGCAACCAACAATGAGCAGTTCTTC	TRBV19	-	TRBJ2-1
CASNSWSSGNTIYF	TGTGCCAGCAACTCATGGAGCTCTGGAAACACCATATATTTT	TRBV9	-	TRBJ1-3
CASSQAGILEPQHF	TGTGCCAGCAGCCAAGCAGGTATTTTAGAGCCCCAGCATTTT	TRBV14	-	TRBJ1-5
CASSLTSSYEQYF	TGTGCCAGCAGTTTAACTAGCTCCTACGAGCAGTACTTC	TRBV28	-	TRBJ2-7
CASSVAGGQDTQYF	TGTGCCAGCAGTGTAGCGGGGGGGCAAGATACGCAGTATTTT	TRBV6-4	TRBD2	TRBJ2-3
CASSLGSADTQYF	TGTGCCAGCAGCCTAGGGTCAGCAGATACGCAGTATTTT	TRBV9	-	TRBJ2-3